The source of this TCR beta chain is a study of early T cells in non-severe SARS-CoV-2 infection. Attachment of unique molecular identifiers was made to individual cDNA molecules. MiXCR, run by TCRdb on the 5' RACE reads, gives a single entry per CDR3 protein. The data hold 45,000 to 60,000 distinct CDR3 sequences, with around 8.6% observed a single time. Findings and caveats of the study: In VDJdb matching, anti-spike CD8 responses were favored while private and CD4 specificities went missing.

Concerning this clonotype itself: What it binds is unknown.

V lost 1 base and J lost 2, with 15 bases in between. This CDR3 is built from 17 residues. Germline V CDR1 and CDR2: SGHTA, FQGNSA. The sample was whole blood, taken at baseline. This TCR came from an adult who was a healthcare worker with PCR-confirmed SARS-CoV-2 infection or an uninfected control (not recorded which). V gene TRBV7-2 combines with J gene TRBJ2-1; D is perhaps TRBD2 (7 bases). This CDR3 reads CASSLDRGARPYNEQFF. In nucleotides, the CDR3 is TGTGCCAGCAGCTTAGATCGGGGGGCGAGACCCTACAATGAGCAGTTCTTC.